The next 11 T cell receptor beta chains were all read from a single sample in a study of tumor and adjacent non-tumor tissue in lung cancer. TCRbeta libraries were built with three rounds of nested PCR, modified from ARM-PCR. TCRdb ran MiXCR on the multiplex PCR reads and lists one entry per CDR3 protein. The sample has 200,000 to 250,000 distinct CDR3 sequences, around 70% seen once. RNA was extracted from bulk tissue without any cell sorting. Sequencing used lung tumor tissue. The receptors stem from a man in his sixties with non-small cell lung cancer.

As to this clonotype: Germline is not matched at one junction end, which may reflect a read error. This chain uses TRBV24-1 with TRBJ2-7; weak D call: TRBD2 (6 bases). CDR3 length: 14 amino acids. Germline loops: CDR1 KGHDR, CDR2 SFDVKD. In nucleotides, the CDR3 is TGTGTCACCTGTGAAGACGGGAGCTCCTACGAGCAGTACTTC. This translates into CVTCEDGSSYEQYF.

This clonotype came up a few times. The CDR3, as DNA: TGTGCCAGCAGCTCACCCAACAGGGTTGGGACCGGGGAGCTGTTTTTT. Translation gives CASSSPNRVGTGELFF. The chain is built from TRBV7-9 and TRBJ2-2; maybe TRBD1 (6 bases). This CDR3 spans 16 amino acids. V lost 4 bases and J 5 bases, leaving 17 bases between the germline ends. CDR1 and CDR2 from the germline V gene are SEHNR and FQNEAQ (reference sequence).

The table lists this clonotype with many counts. CDR3 sequence reads: CSVELVQETQYF. The CDR3 bases are TGCAGCGTTGAATTAGTCCAAGAGACCCAGTACTTC. The chain employs TRBV29-1 and TRBJ2-5; D unclear. Germline V gene lookup returns CDR1 SQVTM and CDR2 ANQGSEA. V lost 2 bases to trimming and J lost 1 base, with 5 bases between them. The CDR3 consists of 12 residues.

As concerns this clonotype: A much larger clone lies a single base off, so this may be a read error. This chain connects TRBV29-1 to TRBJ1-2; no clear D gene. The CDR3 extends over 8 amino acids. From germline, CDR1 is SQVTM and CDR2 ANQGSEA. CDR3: CTLQGYIF. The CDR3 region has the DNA TGCACCCTCCAAGGCTACATCTTC.

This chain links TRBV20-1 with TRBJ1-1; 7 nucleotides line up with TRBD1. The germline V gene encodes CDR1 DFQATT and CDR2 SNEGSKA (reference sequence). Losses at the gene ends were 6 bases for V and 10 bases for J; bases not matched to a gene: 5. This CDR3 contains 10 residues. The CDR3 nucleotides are TGCAGTGCCTTACAGGGGAGAGCTTTCTTT. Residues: CSALQGRAFF.

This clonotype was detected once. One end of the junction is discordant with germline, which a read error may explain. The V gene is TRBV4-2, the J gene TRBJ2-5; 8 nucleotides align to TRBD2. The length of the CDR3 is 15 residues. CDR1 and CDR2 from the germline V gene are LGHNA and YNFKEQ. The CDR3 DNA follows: TGTGCCAGCAGCCAGCGGGGGGCGCAGCAAGAGACCCAGCACTTC. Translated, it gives CASSQRGAQQETQHF.

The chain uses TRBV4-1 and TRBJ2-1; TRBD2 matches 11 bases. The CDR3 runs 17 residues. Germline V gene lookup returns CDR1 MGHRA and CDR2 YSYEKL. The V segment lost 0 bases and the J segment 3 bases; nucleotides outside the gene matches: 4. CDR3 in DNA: TGCGCCAGCAGCCAAGACCCGACTAGCGGGAACTACAATGAGCAGTTCTTC. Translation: CASSQDPTSGNYNEQFF.

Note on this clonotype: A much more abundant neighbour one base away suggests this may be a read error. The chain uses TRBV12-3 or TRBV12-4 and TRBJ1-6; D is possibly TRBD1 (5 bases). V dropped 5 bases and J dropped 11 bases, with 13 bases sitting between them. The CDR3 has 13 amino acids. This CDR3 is CASSTGVNPPLHF. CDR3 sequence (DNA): TGTGCCAGCAGTACGGGGGTGAATCCACCCCTCCACTTT.

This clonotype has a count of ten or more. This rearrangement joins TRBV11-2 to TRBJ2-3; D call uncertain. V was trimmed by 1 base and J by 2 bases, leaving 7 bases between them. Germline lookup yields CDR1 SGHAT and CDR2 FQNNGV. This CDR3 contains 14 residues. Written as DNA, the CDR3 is TGTGCCAGCAGCTTAGCCCGGGTCACAGATACGCAGTATTTT. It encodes CASSLARVTDTQYF. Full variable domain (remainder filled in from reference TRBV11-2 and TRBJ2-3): EAGVAQSPRYKIIEKRQSVAFWCNPISGHATLYWYQQILGQGPKLLIQFQNNGVVDDSQLPKDRFSAERLKGVDSTLKIQPAKLEDSAVYLCASSLARVTDTQYFGPGTRLTVL.

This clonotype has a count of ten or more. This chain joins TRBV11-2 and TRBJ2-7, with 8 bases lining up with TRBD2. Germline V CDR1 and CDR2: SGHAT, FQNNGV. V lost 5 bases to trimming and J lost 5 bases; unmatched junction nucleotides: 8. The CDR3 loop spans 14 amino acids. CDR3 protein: CASSPVSGGNEQYF. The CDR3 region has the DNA TGTGCCAGCAGCCCGGTGAGCGGGGGCAACGAGCAGTACTTC.

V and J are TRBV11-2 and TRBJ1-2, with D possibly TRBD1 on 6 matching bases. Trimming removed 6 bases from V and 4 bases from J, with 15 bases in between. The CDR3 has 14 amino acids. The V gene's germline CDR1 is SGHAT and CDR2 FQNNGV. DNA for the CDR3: TGTGCCAGCAGTTACCGTATGGACAGCTATGGCTACACCTTC. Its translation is CASSYRMDSYGYTF.